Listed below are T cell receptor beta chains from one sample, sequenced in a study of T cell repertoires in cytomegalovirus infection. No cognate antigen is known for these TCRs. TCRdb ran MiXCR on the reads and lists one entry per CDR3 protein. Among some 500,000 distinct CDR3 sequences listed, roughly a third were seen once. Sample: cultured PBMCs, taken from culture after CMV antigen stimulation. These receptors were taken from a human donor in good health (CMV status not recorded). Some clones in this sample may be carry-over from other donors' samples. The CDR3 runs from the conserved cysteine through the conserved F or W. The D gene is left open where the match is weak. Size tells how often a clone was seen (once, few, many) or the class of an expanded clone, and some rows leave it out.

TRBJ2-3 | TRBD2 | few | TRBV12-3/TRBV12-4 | CASSGRLAGGTTDTQYF | TGTGCCAGCAGTGGGAGACTAGCGGGAGGTACCACAGATACGCAGTATTTT
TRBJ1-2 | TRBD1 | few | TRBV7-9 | CASSPRTGTGERFYGYTF | TGTGCCAGCAGCCCTAGAACCGGGACAGGGGAGCGTTTCTATGGCTACACCTTC
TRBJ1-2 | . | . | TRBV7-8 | CASSITFISDYGYTF | TGTGCCAGCAGCATTACTTTCATTAGTGACTATGGCTACACCTTC
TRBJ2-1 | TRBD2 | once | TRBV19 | CASSIDGRGSWQFF | TGTGCCAGTAGTATAGACGGGAGGGGAAGTTGGCAGTTCTTC
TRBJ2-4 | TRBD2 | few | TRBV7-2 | CASSLGRREGQEKNIQYF | TGTGCCAGCAGCTTAGGACGGCGGGAGGGCCAGGAGAAAAACATTCAGTACTTC
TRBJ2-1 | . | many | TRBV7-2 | CASSPTGTMHDEQFF | TGTGCCAGCAGCCCGACAGGCACCATGCACGATGAGCAGTTCTTC
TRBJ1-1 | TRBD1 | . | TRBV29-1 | CSVVRQGIRAEAFF | TGCAGCGTAGTGAGACAGGGGATTCGCGCTGAAGCTTTCTTT
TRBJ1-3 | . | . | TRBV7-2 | CASSLDRDGNTIYF | TGTGCCAGCAGCTTAGACAGGGACGGAAACACCATATATTTT
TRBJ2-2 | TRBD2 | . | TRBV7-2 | CASRLAGPNTGELFF | TGTGCCAGCAGGCTAGCGGGACCCAACACCGGGGAGCTGTTTTTT
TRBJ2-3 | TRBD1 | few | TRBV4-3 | CASSQGQGTTDTQYF | TGCGCCAGCAGCCAAGGACAGGGAACCACAGATACGCAGTATTTT
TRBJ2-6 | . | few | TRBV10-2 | CASSAGGYSGANVLTF | TGCGCCAGCAGTGCTGGGGGTTATAGTGGGGCCAACGTCCTGACTTTC
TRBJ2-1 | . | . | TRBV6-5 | CASSHVDSRRLGEQFF | TGTGCCAGTTCTCACGTCGACAGCCGAAGGTTGGGTGAGCAGTTCTTC
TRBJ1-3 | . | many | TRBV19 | CASSLIGNTIYF | TGTGCCAGTAGTTTAATCGGAAACACCATATATTTT
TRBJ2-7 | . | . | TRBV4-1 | CASSQSTTGISYEQYF | TGCGCCAGCAGCCAATCGACTACAGGAATCTCCTACGAGCAGTACTTC
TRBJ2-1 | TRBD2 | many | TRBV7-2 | CASSPSTSGRRYNEQFF | TGTGCCAGCAGCCCGTCGACTAGCGGGAGGCGATACAATGAGCAGTTCTTC
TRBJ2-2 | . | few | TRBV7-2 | CASSPNSGNTGELFF | TGTGCCAGCAGCCCCAATAGCGGAAACACCGGGGAGCTGTTTTTT
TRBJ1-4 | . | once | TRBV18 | CASSPPEGATNEKLFF | TGTGCCAGCTCACCACCGGAGGGTGCAACTAATGAAAAACTGTTTTTT
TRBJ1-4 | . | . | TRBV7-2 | CASSFGRGATNEKLFF | TGTGCCAGCAGCTTCGGTCGGGGTGCAACTAATGAAAAACTGTTTTTT
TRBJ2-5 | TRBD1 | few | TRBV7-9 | CASSPAGTGGAETQYF | TGTGCCAGCAGCCCAGCAGGGACAGGGGGCGCGGAGACCCAGTACTTC
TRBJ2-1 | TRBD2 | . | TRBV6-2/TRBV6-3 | CASSTREGRDEQFF | TGTGCCAGCAGTACTCGGGAGGGCCGGGATGAGCAGTTCTTC
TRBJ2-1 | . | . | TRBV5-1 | CASSLVGQTYNEQFF | TGCGCCAGCAGCTTGGTGGGGCAGACCTACAATGAGCAGTTCTTC
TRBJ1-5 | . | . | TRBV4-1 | CASSQGPQNQPQHF | TGCGCCAGCAGCCAAGGCCCACAGAACCAGCCCCAGCATTTT
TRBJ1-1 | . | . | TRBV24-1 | CATCGPNTEAFF | TGTGCCACCTGTGGGCCGAACACTGAAGCTTTCTTT
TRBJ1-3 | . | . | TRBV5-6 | CASSLDRGSISGNTIYF | TGTGCCAGCAGCTTGGATCGGGGGTCGATCTCTGGAAACACCATATATTTT
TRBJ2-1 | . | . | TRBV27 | CASRPMTISSYNEQFF | TGTGCCAGCAGGCCAATGACCATTAGCTCCTACAATGAGCAGTTCTTC
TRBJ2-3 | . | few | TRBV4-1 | CASSMIAASTDTQYF | TGCGCCAGCAGCATGATAGCGGCTAGCACAGATACGCAGTATTTT
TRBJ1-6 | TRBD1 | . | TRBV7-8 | CASSRQGSNNSPLHF | TGTGCCAGCAGCCGACAGGGTTCAAATAATTCACCCCTCCACTTT
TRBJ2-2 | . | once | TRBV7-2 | CASSLNLGGELFF | TGTGCCAGCAGCTTAAACCTGGGCGGGGAGCTGTTTTTT
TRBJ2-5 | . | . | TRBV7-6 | CASSLGLGGQETQYF | TGTGCCAGCAGCTTAGGACTAGGGGGCCAAGAGACCCAGTACTTC
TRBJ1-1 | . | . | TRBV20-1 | CSARGNTEAFF | TGCAGTGCTAGGGGTAACACTGAAGCTTTCTTT
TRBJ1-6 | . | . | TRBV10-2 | CASSEMESPLHF | TGCGCCAGCAGTGAAATGGAATCACCCCTCCACTTT
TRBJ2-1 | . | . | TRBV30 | CAWSRRESSEQFF | TGTGCCTGGAGTCGACGAGAGTCCTCTGAGCAGTTCTTC
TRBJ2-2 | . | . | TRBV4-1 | CASSQDGGSGELFF | TGCGCCAGCAGCCAAGATGGGGGTTCCGGGGAGCTGTTTTTT
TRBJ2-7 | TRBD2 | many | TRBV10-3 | CAIRVGTSGAYEQYF | TGTGCCATCAGGGTCGGGACTAGCGGAGCCTACGAGCAGTACTTC
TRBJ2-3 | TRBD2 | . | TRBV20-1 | CSASRLAGDRTDTQYF | TGCAGTGCTAGTCGGCTAGCGGGAGATCGCACAGATACGCAGTATTTT
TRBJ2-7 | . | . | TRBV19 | CASSIALSYEQYF | TGTGCCAGTAGTATAGCTCTTTCCTACGAGCAGTACTTC
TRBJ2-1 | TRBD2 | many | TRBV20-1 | CSAIAGRYNEQFF | TGCAGTGCTATAGCGGGCCGCTACAATGAGCAGTTCTTC
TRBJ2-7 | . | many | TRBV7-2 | CASSLVVYEQYF | TGTGCCAGCAGCTTAGTGGTTTACGAGCAGTACTTC
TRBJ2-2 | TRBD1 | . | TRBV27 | CASSSAGTGIRAGELFF | TGTGCCAGCAGCTCCGCCGGGACAGGGATTAGGGCCGGGGAGCTGTTTTTT
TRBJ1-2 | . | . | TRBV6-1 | CASSEGQPYGYTF | TGTGCCAGCAGTGAAGGGCAGCCCTATGGCTACACCTTC
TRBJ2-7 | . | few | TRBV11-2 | CASSPRARAGYEQYF | TGTGCCAGCAGCCCCCGGGCTAGAGCGGGCTACGAGCAGTACTTC
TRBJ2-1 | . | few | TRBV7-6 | CASTPPGNEQFF | TGTGCCAGCACCCCCCCTGGGAATGAGCAGTTCTTC
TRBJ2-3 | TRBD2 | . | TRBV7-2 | CASSFPLARLAGGQSTDTQYF | TGTGCCAGCAGCTTCCCCCTTGCACGGCTAGCGGGAGGGCAGAGCACAGATACGCAGTATTTT
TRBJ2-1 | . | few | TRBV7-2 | CASTRGIEQFF | TGTGCCAGCACTAGGGGGATTGAGCAGTTCTTC
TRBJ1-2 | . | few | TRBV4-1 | CASSPKYEGRYGYTF | TGCGCCAGCAGCCCCAAGTACGAGGGCCGCTATGGCTACACCTTC
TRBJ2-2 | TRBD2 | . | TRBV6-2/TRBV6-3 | CASSGTSGSPGELFF | TGTGCCAGCAGCGGGACTAGCGGGAGCCCCGGGGAGCTGTTTTTT
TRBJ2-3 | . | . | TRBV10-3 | CAISGDTDTQYF | TGTGCCATCAGTGGGGACACAGATACGCAGTATTTT
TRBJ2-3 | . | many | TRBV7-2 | CASSLTLTGSTDTQYF | TGTGCCAGCAGCTTAACCCTCACCGGGAGCACAGATACGCAGTATTTT
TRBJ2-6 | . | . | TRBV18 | CASSPPVTGANVLTF | TGTGCCAGCTCACCACCGGTCACGGGGGCCAACGTCCTGACTTTC
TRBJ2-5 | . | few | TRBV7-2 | CASSLAGSLGETQYF | TGTGCCAGCAGCTTAGCGGGAAGCCTTGGAGAGACCCAGTACTTC
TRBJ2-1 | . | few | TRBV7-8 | CASSSQGWQDEQFF | TGTGCCAGCAGCTCACAAGGCTGGCAGGATGAGCAGTTCTTC
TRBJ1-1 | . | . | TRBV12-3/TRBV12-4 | CASSQTGVGNTEAFF | TGTGCCAGCAGCCAAACCGGCGTTGGGAACACTGAAGCTTTCTTT
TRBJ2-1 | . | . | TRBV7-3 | CASSSSGPLALSSYNEQFF | TGTGCCAGCAGCTCCTCAGGGCCCCTAGCCCTGAGCTCCTACAATGAGCAGTTCTTC